The clone carrying this T cell receptor (beta chain) was seen more than once but under ten times. What it binds is unknown. Germline CDR1 SGHVS, CDR2 FQNEAQ. This CDR3 region has 17 residues. With V trimmed by 3 bases and J by 4 bases, 7 bases remained unmatched. Using its own MiXCR run on the PCR reads, TCRdb lists one record per CDR3 protein. The table records 21,000 or so distinct CDR3 sequences, roughly 50% of them present only once. The sample belongs to a study of vaccination and CD4 T cells after COVID-19. About the study: Each individual in the study obtained two doses of BNT162b2 or mRNA-1273 vaccine.

Study observations and caveats: Convalescent patients had 304 of 307 vaccine-specific clones showing spike mono-reactivity. Post-infection sampling omitted early timepoints and covered relatively few convalescent patients.

The rearrangement uses TRBV7-8 and TRBJ2-3, with TRBD2 matching 13 bases. This clonotype originated in a human donor who had recovered from COVID-19. The sample was CD4+ T cells from blood, taken before SARS-CoV-2 vaccination. The chain's CDR3 is CASSFRVLAGGADTQYF. The CDR3 nucleotides read TGTGCCAGCAGCTTTAGGGTACTAGCGGGAGGGGCAGATACGCAGTATTTT.